The present T cell receptor (beta chain) was sequenced within a study of T cell responses to AZD1222 COVID-19 vaccine. Findings and limits, study-wide: Repertoire sampling was restricted to post-peak T cell response timepoints. As reported, nearly half of all spike-specific TCRs target variant regions that are unmutated. The CD4 TCRs associated with vaccination extended across spike and predominated at 160-218 and 743-854.

Generated by immunoSEQ multiplex PCR, the TCRdb table keeps only in-frame clones and is missing some. This table has about 100,000 clones, about 90% appearing once. V was cut by 1 base and J by 5 bases, with 8 bases left in between. Germline CDR1 reads KGHSH; CDR2 reads LQKENI. This CDR3 is 14 amino acids long. This clone was recorded once. What it binds is not known. The V gene is TRBV18, the J gene TRBJ2-2, with D unresolved. This TCR was recovered from an adult in good health. Material: peripheral blood, obtained on day 0 of MenACWY control vaccination. CDR3 in amino acids: CASSPRESTGELFF. CDR3 DNA sequence: TGTGCCAGCTCACCACGTGAGAGTACCGGGGAGCTGTTTTTT.